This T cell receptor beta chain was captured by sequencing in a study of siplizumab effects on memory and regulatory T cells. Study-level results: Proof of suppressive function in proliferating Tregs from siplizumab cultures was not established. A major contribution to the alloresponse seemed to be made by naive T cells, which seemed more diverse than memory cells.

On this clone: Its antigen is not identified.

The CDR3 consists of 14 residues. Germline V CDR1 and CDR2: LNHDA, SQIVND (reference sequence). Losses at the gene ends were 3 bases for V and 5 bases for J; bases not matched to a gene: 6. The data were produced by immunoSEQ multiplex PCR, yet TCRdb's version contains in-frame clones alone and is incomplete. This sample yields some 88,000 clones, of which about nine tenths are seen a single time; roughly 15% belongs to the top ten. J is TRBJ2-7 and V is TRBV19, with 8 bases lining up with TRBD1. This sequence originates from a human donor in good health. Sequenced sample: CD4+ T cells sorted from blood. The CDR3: CASSIQGASDEQYF. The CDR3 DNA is TGTGCCAGTAGTATCCAGGGGGCGTCGGACGAGCAGTACTTC. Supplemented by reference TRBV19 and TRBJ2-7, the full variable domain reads DGGITQSPKYLFRKEGQNVTLSCEQNLNHDAMYWYRQDPGQGLRLIYYSQIVNDFQKGDIAEGYSVSREKKESFPLTVTSAQKNPTAFYLCASSIQGASDEQYFGPGTRLTVT.